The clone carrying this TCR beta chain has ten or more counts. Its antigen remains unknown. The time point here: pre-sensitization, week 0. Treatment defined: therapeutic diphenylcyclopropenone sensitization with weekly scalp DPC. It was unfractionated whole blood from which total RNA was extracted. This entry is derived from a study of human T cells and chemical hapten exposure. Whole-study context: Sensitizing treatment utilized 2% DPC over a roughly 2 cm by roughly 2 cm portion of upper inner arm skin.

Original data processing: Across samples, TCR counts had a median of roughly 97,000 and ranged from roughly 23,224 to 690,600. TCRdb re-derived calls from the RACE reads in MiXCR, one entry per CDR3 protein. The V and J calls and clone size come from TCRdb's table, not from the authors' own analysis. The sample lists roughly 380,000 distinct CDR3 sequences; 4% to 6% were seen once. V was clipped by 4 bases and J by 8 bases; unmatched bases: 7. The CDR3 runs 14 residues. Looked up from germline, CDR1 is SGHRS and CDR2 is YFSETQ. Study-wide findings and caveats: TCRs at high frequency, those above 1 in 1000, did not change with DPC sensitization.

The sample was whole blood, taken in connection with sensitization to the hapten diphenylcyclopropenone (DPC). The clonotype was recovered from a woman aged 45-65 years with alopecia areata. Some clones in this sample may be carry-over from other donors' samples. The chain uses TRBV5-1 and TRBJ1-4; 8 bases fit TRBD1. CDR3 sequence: CASSPGQGREKLFF. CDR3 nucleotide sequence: TGCGCCAGCAGCCCCGGACAGGGCCGAGAAAAACTGTTTTTT.